This T cell receptor (beta chain) was observed in a study of CD8 T cells in Susac syndrome. On this clonotype: The antigen is undetermined.

The germline V gene encodes CDR1 MNHEY and CDR2 SMNVEV (reference sequence). The CDR3 is 17 residues long. Trimming removed 5 bases from V and 2 bases from J; junction bases left unmatched: 12. Reverse transcription used about 0.45 to 1 ug RNA and random hexamers. TCRdb analysed the immunoSEQ multiplex PCR reads with MiXCR anew, one entry per CDR3 protein. The sample contains hundreds of thousands of distinct CDR3 sequences, approximately 95% of which appear only once. The study's findings and limits: It was acknowledged in the study that the number of individuals who were included in its TCR sequencing and HLA analysis was relatively small.

The sequencing sample was made of CD4+ T cells from PBMCs. V gene TRBV27 combines with J gene TRBJ2-3; 8 nucleotides match TRBD2. The sequence was collected from a human donor with multiple sclerosis. Here the CDR3 DNA reads TGTGCCAGCAGTCCCCCGCGCGGGAGGTTTCCCACAGATACGCAGTATTTT. This translates into CASSPPRGRFPTDTQYF.